These T cell receptor beta chains were read from a single sample in a study of memory CD4+ T cells and cytomegalovirus serostatus. Clones were read by immunoSEQ multiplex PCR, and TCRdb kept only the in-frame ones, dropping some. The table lists approximately 40,000 clones, 76% of them singletons. Specimen: memory CD4+ T cells from blood. Receptors were obtained from an adult in good health and CMV-seronegative. Both conserved end residues are part of each CDR3. The order of the fields is CDR3 protein, CDR3 DNA, V gene, D gene, J gene, clone size. The D gene is left open where the match is weak. Clone sizes are given selectively: once, few, many, or a class where the clone is expanded.

CDR3 protein: CASSPTGVETQYF
CDR3 DNA: TGTGCCAGCTCCCCAACAGGGGTGGAGACCCAGTACTTC
V gene: TRBV18
D gene: TRBD1
J gene: TRBJ2-5
clone size: -

CDR3 protein: CASSERQGVEQYF
CDR3 DNA: TGTGCCAGCAGTGAAAGACAGGGCGTCGAGCAGTACTTC
V gene: TRBV6-1
D gene: TRBD1
J gene: TRBJ2-7
clone size: -

CDR3 protein: CASSLAPGGTYNEQFF
CDR3 DNA: TGCGCCAGCAGCTTGGCCCCGGGGGGCACCTACAATGAGCAGTTCTTC
V gene: TRBV5-1
D gene: -
J gene: TRBJ2-1
clone size: -

CDR3 protein: CTSSTNQGRDPGTPPAKNIQYF
CDR3 DNA: TGCACCAGCAGTACAAATCAGGGGCGGGACCCCGGGACCCCGCCAGCCAAAAACATTCAGTACTTC
V gene: TRBV1
D gene: -
J gene: TRBJ2-4
clone size: few

CDR3 protein: CASSPSTTTVNTEAFF
CDR3 DNA: TGTGCCAGCAGCCCTTCCACAACGACGGTGAACACTGAAGCTTTCTTT
V gene: TRBV4-2
D gene: -
J gene: TRBJ1-1
clone size: few

CDR3 protein: CASSLGDSPLHF
CDR3 DNA: TGCGCCAGCAGCTTGGGGGATTCACCCCTCCACTTT
V gene: TRBV5-1
D gene: -
J gene: TRBJ1-6
clone size: few

CDR3 protein: CSVVPASSYNEQFF
CDR3 DNA: TGCAGCGTTGTTCCGGCGAGCTCCTACAATGAGCAGTTCTTC
V gene: TRBV29-1
D gene: -
J gene: TRBJ2-1
clone size: -

CDR3 protein: CAISEFGIPVGSEAFF
CDR3 DNA: TGTGCCATCAGTGAATTTGGGATCCCAGTGGGGTCTGAAGCTTTCTTT
V gene: TRBV10-3
D gene: -
J gene: TRBJ1-1
clone size: few

CDR3 protein: CATSRNSQSTDTQYF
CDR3 DNA: TGTGCCACCAGCAGAAACAGCCAGAGCACAGATACGCAGTATTTT
V gene: TRBV15
D gene: -
J gene: TRBJ2-3
clone size: -

CDR3 protein: CASSSPATYEQYF
CDR3 DNA: TGCGCCAGCAGCTCGCCTGCGACTTACGAGCAGTACTTC
V gene: TRBV5-1
D gene: -
J gene: TRBJ2-7
clone size: -

CDR3 protein: CASSYADTQYF
CDR3 DNA: TGTGCCAGCAGTTACGCAGATACGCAGTATTTT
V gene: TRBV6-1
D gene: -
J gene: TRBJ2-3
clone size: -

CDR3 protein: CASSQDFRGIVYGYTF
CDR3 DNA: TGCGCCAGCAGCCAAGATTTTAGGGGCATCGTCTATGGCTACACCTTC
V gene: TRBV4-1
D gene: -
J gene: TRBJ1-2
clone size: -

CDR3 protein: CASSLTGGFDQPQHF
CDR3 DNA: TGTGCCAGCAGCTTAACAGGGGGTTTCGATCAGCCCCAGCATTTT
V gene: TRBV7-2
D gene: TRBD1
J gene: TRBJ1-5
clone size: -

CDR3 protein: CASSPSGAGTEAFF
CDR3 DNA: TGTGCCAGCAGCCCCTCAGGGGCGGGCACTGAAGCTTTCTTT
V gene: TRBV7-3
D gene: -
J gene: TRBJ1-1
clone size: -

CDR3 protein: CASSLSDAWTIYF
CDR3 DNA: TGTGCCAGCAGTTTATCTGACGCGTGGACCATATATTTT
V gene: TRBV28
D gene: -
J gene: TRBJ1-3
clone size: -

CDR3 protein: CAWSWGSEQYF
CDR3 DNA: TGTGCCTGGAGCTGGGGGAGCGAGCAGTACTTC
V gene: TRBV30
D gene: -
J gene: TRBJ2-7
clone size: -

CDR3 protein: CASSPGLAGYLNTGELFF
CDR3 DNA: TGCGCCAGCAGCCCGGGACTAGCGGGGTACTTGAACACCGGGGAGCTGTTTTTT
V gene: TRBV5-1
D gene: TRBD2
J gene: TRBJ2-2
clone size: -